A selection of T cell receptor beta chains follows, all from one sample in a study of OX40 agonist ivuxolimab in advanced cancers. TCRdb's copy holds only in-frame clones and misses some; the assay was immunoSEQ multiplex PCR. The profile covers 45,000 or so clones, with 75% to 85% appearing a single time and around 2.1% taken by the ten largest. Sequencing was performed on CD4+ or CD8+ T cells sorted from blood, taken in a trial of the OX40 agonist ivuxolimab. The receptor set was obtained from an adult with an advanced solid tumor such as melanoma, head and neck, liver or kidney cancer. Both conserved end residues are part of each CDR3. D genes are given only for firm matches. Rows give clone size only sometimes, using once, few, many, or a class for an expanded clone.

d_call: .; clone_size: .; v_call: TRBV2; j_call: TRBJ2-3; cdr3_nt: TGTGCCAGCAGTGAGTTCTCAGATACGCAGTATTTT; cdr3_aa: CASSEFSDTQYF
d_call: .; clone_size: .; v_call: TRBV16; j_call: TRBJ2-1; cdr3_nt: TGTGCCAGCAGCCAATCGACAGAGCAGTTCTTC; cdr3_aa: CASSQSTEQFF
d_call: .; clone_size: .; v_call: TRBV5-4; j_call: TRBJ2-7; cdr3_nt: TGTGCCAGCAGTCTACAAACCGGAGCGAGAGGAGTAGACTACGAGCAGTACTTC; cdr3_aa: CASSLQTGARGVDYEQYF
d_call: .; clone_size: .; v_call: TRBV7-9; j_call: TRBJ1-1; cdr3_nt: TGTGCCAGCAGCTTACGAACCACTGAAGGAGCTTTCTTT; cdr3_aa: CASSLRTTEGAFF
d_call: .; clone_size: .; v_call: TRBV5-1; j_call: TRBJ2-7; cdr3_nt: TGCGCCAGCAGCTTGAACACAGGGATTGAGCAGTACTTC; cdr3_aa: CASSLNTGIEQYF
d_call: TRBD2; clone_size: .; v_call: TRBV19; j_call: TRBJ2-1; cdr3_nt: TGTGCCAGTACCCCGTCGGGACTAGCCCCCTACAATGAGCAGTTCTTC; cdr3_aa: CASTPSGLAPYNEQFF
d_call: .; clone_size: .; v_call: TRBV5-4; j_call: TRBJ2-7; cdr3_nt: TGTGCCAGCAGCTTGAAAGGCAAGGGGTTCCACGAGCAGTACTTC; cdr3_aa: CASSLKGKGFHEQYF
d_call: TRBD2; clone_size: .; v_call: TRBV28; j_call: TRBJ2-3; cdr3_nt: TGTGCCAGCAGTGGCGGGGGGGCGGTAGATACGCAGTATTTT; cdr3_aa: CASSGGGAVDTQYF
d_call: .; clone_size: .; v_call: TRBV9; j_call: TRBJ2-1; cdr3_nt: TGTGCCAGCAGCGTAACGGCGGCCTACAATGAGCAGTTCTTC; cdr3_aa: CASSVTAAYNEQFF
d_call: .; clone_size: medium-sized; v_call: TRBV7-9; j_call: TRBJ2-3; cdr3_nt: TGTGCCAGCAGCTTTCGGACCGCCACAGATACGCAGTATTTT; cdr3_aa: CASSFRTATDTQYF
d_call: .; clone_size: .; v_call: TRBV25-1; j_call: TRBJ2-1; cdr3_nt: TGTGCCAGCAGCCCATTTTTAGCGGACAATGAGCAGTTCTTC; cdr3_aa: CASSPFLADNEQFF
d_call: .; clone_size: .; v_call: TRBV7-8; j_call: TRBJ1-2; cdr3_nt: TGTGCCAGCAGCTTAGTGGTTGGGGGAAATGCAGACTACACCTTC; cdr3_aa: CASSLVVGGNADYTF
d_call: .; clone_size: .; v_call: TRBV28; j_call: TRBJ1-1; cdr3_nt: TGTGCCAGCTCAGTGGGCGGGGAGGTGAACACTGAAGCTTTCTTT; cdr3_aa: CASSVGGEVNTEAFF
d_call: .; clone_size: .; v_call: TRBV29-1; j_call: TRBJ2-5; cdr3_nt: TGCAGCGTTGTATGGGCGACGTTCCAAGAGACCCAGTACTTC; cdr3_aa: CSVVWATFQETQYF
d_call: TRBD1; clone_size: .; v_call: TRBV28; j_call: TRBJ2-5; cdr3_nt: TGTGCCAGCAGTTCCACCGAAGACAGGGGAAAGACCCAGTACTTC; cdr3_aa: CASSSTEDRGKTQYF
d_call: .; clone_size: .; v_call: TRBV6-6; j_call: TRBJ2-5; cdr3_nt: TGTGCCAGCAGTCCCCCGAGCGAGACCCAGTACTTC; cdr3_aa: CASSPPSETQYF
d_call: .; clone_size: .; v_call: TRBV4-1; j_call: TRBJ2-5; cdr3_nt: TGCGCCAGCAGCCAAGAAGGGACGAGGAAAGAGACCCAGTACTTC; cdr3_aa: CASSQEGTRKETQYF
d_call: TRBD1; clone_size: .; v_call: TRBV5-4; j_call: TRBJ2-2; cdr3_nt: TGTGCCAGCAGCTTAGGGACAGGGGATTTGAACACCGGGGAGCTGTTTTTT; cdr3_aa: CASSLGTGDLNTGELFF
d_call: .; clone_size: .; v_call: TRBV15; j_call: TRBJ1-6; cdr3_nt: TGTGCCACCAGCAGCGAGGGGCAACTGTCACCCCTCCACTTT; cdr3_aa: CATSSEGQLSPLHF
d_call: TRBD1; clone_size: once; v_call: TRBV5-1; j_call: TRBJ2-3; cdr3_nt: TGCGCCAGCAGCTTAAACCTGCCCGGGACAGGGGTCACAGATACGCAGTATTTT; cdr3_aa: CASSLNLPGTGVTDTQYF
d_call: .; clone_size: .; v_call: TRBV28; j_call: TRBJ2-5; cdr3_nt: TGTGCCAGCAGGGCCCGGGACTTCCAAGAGACCCAGTACTTC; cdr3_aa: CASRARDFQETQYF
d_call: TRBD1; clone_size: .; v_call: TRBV19; j_call: TRBJ1-4; cdr3_nt: TGTGCCAGTAGTACGACGCCCCCTGACAGGGCAAGAGGGGGAGAACTGTTTTTT; cdr3_aa: CASSTTPPDRARGGELFF
d_call: TRBD1; clone_size: once; v_call: TRBV7-2; j_call: TRBJ1-3; cdr3_nt: TGTGCCAGCAGCTTATACAGGGGGGGTGTTCAGAGCTCTGGAAACACCATATATTTT; cdr3_aa: CASSLYRGGVQSSGNTIYF